Below, 30 T cell receptor beta chains from the same sample are listed, as sequenced in a study of metastatic and nonmetastatic thyroid tumors. With MiXCR, TCRdb called clones anew from the PCR reads. Altogether some 15,000 clones are present, roughly 4% being singletons, with the ten largest covering around a quarter. Thyroid surgery took place with no prior treatment in any patient. The sample consisted of tumor tissue. All receptors derive from a female donor with papillary thyroid cancer or a benign thyroid nodule (not recorded which). Some clones in this sample may be carry-over from other donors' samples.

For this clone: Other DNA sequences from this sample encode an identical CDR3 as well. The chain joins TRBV29-1 to TRBJ1-2, with D maybe TRBD1 (6 bases). Looked up from germline, CDR1 is SQVTM and CDR2 is ANQGSEA. The CDR3 length is 12 residues. V dropped 4 bases and J dropped 2 bases, with 8 bases sitting between them. CDR3 bases: TGCAGCGTTGTAGGGGGGAACTATGGCTACACCTTC. It encodes CSVVGGNYGYTF.

This chain connects TRBV12-3 or TRBV12-4 to TRBJ1-4; TRBD1 is a possible D gene (5 bases). V gave up 3 bases and J gave up 3 bases, with 11 bases separating them. The CDR3 spans 15 residues. The CDR3 region is CASSFEGRANEKLFF. The CDR3 nucleotides are TGTGCCAGCAGTTTTGAGGGGAGGGCTAATGAAAAACTGTTTTTT.

In this sample, this clone is large. V usage is TRBV19 and J usage is TRBJ1-2, with D perhaps matching TRBD1 (5 bases). The V end lost 8 bases, the J end lost 2 bases, and 12 bases lay between the germline ends. The CDR3 is 13 residues long. Germline V lookup: CDR1 LNHDA, CDR2 SQIVND (reference sequence). CDR3: CASRSRGNYGYTF. As DNA, the CDR3 is TGTGCCAGTCGCTCAAGGGGCAACTATGGCTACACCTTC.

This clone came up a few times. The chain combines TRBV20-1 with TRBJ2-2, with 8 bases that match TRBD1. Trimming cost V 6 bases and J 15 bases; bases outside gene matches: 12. The CDR3 length is 12 residues. Germline V CDR1 and CDR2: DFQATT, SNEGSKA (reference sequence). The CDR3 DNA reads as TGCAGTGCCACGCCTCCCTCAGGGGGCGTGTTTTTT. Translated, it gives CSATPPSGGVFF.

The sample holds many counts of this clone. The chain recombines TRBV27 with TRBJ1-2; D possibly corresponds to TRBD1 (5 bases). With 0 bases removed from V and 4 bases from J, the gap between germline ends came to 12 bases. CDR3 size: 15 residues. Germline CDR1 MNHEY, CDR2 SMNVEV (reference sequence). The CDR3 coding sequence is TGTGCCAGCAGTTTATCGATGTCAGGGCCCTATGGCTACACCTTC. Translation: CASSLSMSGPYGYTF.

This CDR3 reads CASETGTSGDYEQYF. For the CDR3, the DNA is TGTGCTAGTGAAACCGGGACTAGCGGGGACTACGAGCAGTACTTC. The chain is built from TRBV12-5 and TRBJ2-7, with 13 bases matching TRBD2. Germline CDR1 is LGHNT and CDR2 is FRNRAP. This CDR3 spans 15 amino acids. Trimming at V came to 7 bases and at J to 3 bases, leaving 6 bases not matched to a gene.

This chain uses TRBV5-1 with TRBJ2-3; 11 nucleotides match TRBD2. The CDR3 consists of 16 residues. Germline V gives CDR1 SGHRS, CDR2 YFSETQ. V trimming: 5 bases; J trimming: 2 bases; junction bases outside the gene matches: 7. The CDR3 DNA reads as TGCGCCAGCAGGTACCAACTAGCGGGGGCCACAGATACGCAGTATTTT. Translated: CASRYQLAGATDTQYF.

The sample holds a few counts of this clone. The rearrangement links TRBV7-9 to TRBJ2-1, with D possibly matching TRBD2 (6 bases). Germline loops: CDR1 SEHNR, CDR2 FQNEAQ (reference sequence). The CDR3 totals 15 residues. V shed 4 bases and J shed 2 bases, with 12 bases lying between them. The DNA for the CDR3 is TGTGCCAGCAGCTCGGGACTCGGAACCTACAATGAGCAGTTCTTC. Translated, it gives CASSSGLGTYNEQFF.

This clone was seen more than once but under ten times. V and J are TRBV6-6 and TRBJ2-7, with D unresolved. The germline V gene encodes CDR1 MNHNY and CDR2 SVGAGI (reference sequence). V was cut by 0 bases and J by 6 bases, with 15 bases left in between. This CDR3 region has 15 residues. DNA of the CDR3: TGTGCCAGCAGTTACTCCGACTCCTCCACCTGCGAGCAGTACTTC. Translated: CASSYSDSSTCEQYF.

J is TRBJ1-3 and V is TRBV20-1; a possible D gene is TRBD1 (5 bases). Germline V CDR1 and CDR2: DFQATT, SNEGSKA (reference sequence). The CDR3 sequence is 13 residues long. Trimming took off 3 bases at V and 2 bases at J, with 8 bases between the two ends. The CDR3 bases are TGCAGTGCTAGGGGGGAAGCTGGAAACACCATATATTTT. Translation gives CSARGEAGNTIYF.

CDR3 DNA: TGTGCCAGTAGTATCGGGACAGGGAGGGGCACCGGGGAGCTGTTTTTT. Its protein is CASSIGTGRGTGELFF. V and J are TRBV19 and TRBJ2-2; 9 bases line up with TRBD1. V was clipped by 3 bases and J by 4 bases; unmatched bases: 6. CDR1 and CDR2 from the germline V gene are LNHDA and SQIVND (reference sequence). The CDR3 runs to 16 residues.

As regards this clone: One junction end disagrees with the germline gene, perhaps due to a read error. This chain links TRBV6-5 with TRBJ2-1; D is ambiguous. The V gene's germline CDR1 is MNHEY and CDR2 SVGAGI. CDR3 length: 17 amino acids. CDR3 nucleotides: TGTGCCAGCAGTGACTCAGTTGGGGTCTCGAAGTACAATGAGCAGTTCTTC. This sequence encodes CASSDSVGVSKYNEQFF.

This clone has more than one count but fewer than ten. The chain combines TRBV28 with TRBJ2-7; tentative D call: TRBD1 (6 bases). In germline, CDR1 is MDHEN, CDR2 SYDVKM. Trimming stripped 2 bases from V and 3 bases from J, with 20 bases between. This CDR3 region has 17 residues. The CDR3 spells CASSLRRGQIYDYEQYF. CDR3 DNA: TGTGCCAGCAGTTTACGCAGGGGCCAGATCTACGACTACGAGCAGTACTTC.

The chain links TRBV12-3 or TRBV12-4 to TRBJ2-2, with D uncertain. The CDR3 spans 13 residues. V shed 6 bases and J shed 4 bases, with 9 bases lying between them. The CDR3 DNA sequence: TGTGCCAGCAGGGTCGGGTCCACCGGGGAGCTGTTTTTT. Translating gives CASRVGSTGELFF.

The gene calls are TRBV28 and TRBJ1-2; D might be TRBD1 (5 bases). This CDR3 is 14 amino acids long. In germline, CDR1 is MDHEN, CDR2 SYDVKM. V lost 3 bases to trimming and J lost 2 bases, with 10 bases between them. This CDR3 is CASSFSAGNYGYTF. The CDR3 DNA is TGTGCCAGCAGTTTCTCGGCAGGGAACTATGGCTACACCTTC.

This clone was seen ten or more times. Other DNA sequences from this sample encode an identical CDR3 as well. CDR3 loop: CAISLGASGSVETQYF. Written as DNA, the CDR3 is TGTGCCATCAGCCTGGGGGCTAGCGGGAGTGTTGAGACCCAGTACTTC. This rearrangement joins TRBV10-3 to TRBJ2-5, with 10 bases fitting TRBD2. V lost 6 bases to trimming and J lost 5 bases; unmatched junction nucleotides: 12. Germline V lookup: CDR1 ENHRY, CDR2 SYGVKD. The CDR3 contains 16 residues.

This clone rates as medium-sized. The chain recombines TRBV2 with TRBJ2-2; maybe TRBD1 (5 bases). CDR3 length equals 14 residues. V was clipped by 7 bases and J by 6 bases, with 15 bases between them. Germline CDR1 SNHLY, CDR2 FYNNEI. The CDR3 protein is CASNQMTDPGELFF. DNA for the CDR3: TGTGCCAGCAACCAAATGACAGACCCCGGGGAGCTGTTTTTT.

This clone has only a few counts. The V call is TRBV19, the J call TRBJ1-3; D is unresolved. Germline V gene lookup returns CDR1 LNHDA and CDR2 SQIVND (reference sequence). V was clipped by 5 bases and J by 0 bases, with 8 bases between them. The CDR3 sequence is 14 residues long. The CDR3 protein is CASSQKSSGNTIYF. CDR3 coding DNA: TGTGCCAGTAGTCAGAAGAGCTCTGGAAACACCATATATTTT.

In its sample, this clone was seen a few times. The chain recombines TRBV28 with TRBJ1-1, with D possibly TRBD1 on 5 matching bases. V lost 2 bases and J 13 bases, leaving 14 bases between the germline ends. This CDR3 is built from 12 residues. The germline V gene has CDR1 MDHEN and CDR2 SYDVKM. In DNA form, the CDR3 reads TGTGCCAGCAGTTTAGGGGGGGGTAGAGATTTCTTT. This codes for CASSLGGGRDFF.

This chain joins TRBV19 and TRBJ1-2; D uncertain. With 6 bases removed from V and 0 bases from J, the gap between germline ends came to 14 bases. The germline gives CDR1 LNHDA, CDR2 SQIVND (reference sequence). CDR3 length equals 15 residues. The CDR3 loop is CASRLFTEANYGYTF. CDR3 bases: TGTGCCAGTAGACTGTTTACAGAAGCTAACTATGGCTACACCTTC.

The chain links TRBV5-1 to TRBJ1-1, with 10 positions matching TRBD1. The CDR3 covers 16 residues. Germline V gene sequence: CDR1 SGHRS, CDR2 YFSETQ. The V segment lost 2 bases and the J segment 3 bases; nucleotides outside the gene matches: 7. The CDR3 region is CASSLTTGTGDTEAFF. DNA of the CDR3: TGCGCCAGCAGCTTAACTACCGGGACAGGGGACACTGAAGCTTTCTTT.

In this sample, this clone turned up a few times. The chain carries TRBV20-1 and TRBJ2-3; 7 bases match TRBD1. Trimming cost V 5 bases and J 2 bases; bases outside gene matches: 4. Looked up from germline, CDR1 is DFQATT and CDR2 is SNEGSKA (reference sequence). The CDR3 is made up of 13 amino acids. This chain's CDR3 is CSAGDRDTDTQYF. CDR3 DNA: TGCAGTGCTGGTGACAGGGACACAGATACGCAGTATTTT.

This chain joins TRBV6-2 or TRBV6-3 and TRBJ2-6, with D tentatively TRBD2 (5 bases). With 5 bases removed from V and 8 bases from J, the gap between germline ends came to 19 bases. The CDR3 has 16 amino acids. Germline assignment: CDR1 MNHEY and CDR2 SVGEGT. CDR3 DNA: TGTGCCAGCAGTGGAGAGGCGGGTATGGGGTCCAACGTCCTGACTTTC. This sequence encodes CASSGEAGMGSNVLTF.

The CDR3 spells CASSLTGTSGDLLHTQYF. The CDR3 coding sequence is TGCGCCAGCAGCTTGACCGGGACTAGCGGGGATCTCCTCCATACGCAGTATTTT. The J gene is TRBJ2-3, the V gene TRBV5-1; 13 bases map to TRBD2. Trimming took 1 base from V and 7 from J; bases not matched to a gene: 12. This CDR3 contains 18 residues. CDR1 and CDR2 (germline): SGHRS, YFSETQ.

This clone was picked up a small number of times. The CDR3 sequence: CASRARQWTSNQPQHF. CDR3 in DNA: TGTGCCAGCAGGGCACGACAGTGGACTAGCAATCAGCCCCAGCATTTT. The rearrangement links TRBV6-2 or TRBV6-3 to TRBJ1-5; D possibly corresponds to TRBD1 (5 bases). The CDR3 is 16 amino acids. In germline, CDR1 is MNHEY, CDR2 SVGEGT. The V and J ends lost 6 bases and 0 bases respectively, with 15 bases between them.

With regard to this clone: This may be a read error, as it is one base from a much larger clone. V usage is TRBV27 and J usage is TRBJ1-1, with D hard to call. This CDR3 comprises 14 residues. V lost 2 bases to trimming and J lost 3 bases, with 10 bases between them. Germline values: CDR1 MNHEY, CDR2 SMNVEV (reference sequence). In DNA, the CDR3 is TGTGCCAGCAGTTTAGTCTTATTCGACACTGAAGCTTTCTTT. Protein sequence: CASSLVLFDTEAFF.

The V and J genes are TRBV6-2 or TRBV6-3 and TRBJ1-3; possible D gene TRBD1, 5 bases. The CDR3 runs 14 residues. Germline V gene data show CDR1 as MNHEY and CDR2 as SVGEGT. Trimming stripped 2 bases from V and 1 base from J, with 6 bases between. DNA for the CDR3: TGTGCCAGCAGTTACGGGGGATCTGGAAACACCATATATTTT. Its translation: CASSYGGSGNTIYF.

This chain joins TRBV6-9 and TRBJ2-2; no clear D gene. Germline CDR1 is MNHGY and CDR2 is SVAAGI. The V end was cut by 4 bases, the J end by 3 bases, with 15 bases between. This CDR3 contains 16 residues. The CDR3 bases are TGTGCCAGCAGTTCTCGGTCAACCCGTGACACCGGGGAGCTGTTTTTT. Encoded protein: CASSSRSTRDTGELFF.

This clone was counted only a few times. The V and J genes are TRBV19 and TRBJ1-4, with D perhaps TRBD1 (5 bases). Germline CDR1 is LNHDA and CDR2 is SQIVND (reference sequence). V was cut by 5 bases and J by 5 bases, with 12 bases left in between. The CDR3 is made up of 14 amino acids. CDR3 bases: TGTGCCAGTAGTTTTGAGGGGAGAAATGAAAAACTGTTTTTT. It yields the protein CASSFEGRNEKLFF.

This clone came up a few times. V is TRBV7-2 and J is TRBJ2-7; weak D call: TRBD2 (6 bases). Trimming shortened V by 1 base and J by 3 bases, and 16 bases separated the two germline ends. This CDR3 spans 16 amino acids. Germline CDR1 and CDR2: SGHTA and FQGNSA. CDR3: CASSLEARDPNYEQYF. The CDR3, as DNA: TGTGCCAGCAGCTTAGAGGCGCGGGACCCAAACTACGAGCAGTACTTC. Filled out from reference TRBV7-2 and TRBJ2-7, the complete variable domain reads GAGVSQSPSNKVTEKGKDVELRCDPISGHTALYWYRQSLGQGLEFLIYFQGNSAPDKSGLPSDRFSAERTGGSVSTLTIQRTQQEDSAVYLCASSLEARDPNYEQYFGPGTRLTVT.